This T cell receptor beta chain is drawn from a study of cytomegalovirus exposure and HLA in healthy donors. There are 13 residues in the CDR3. The V gene's germline CDR1 is MNHEY and CDR2 SVGAGI. With 60 Vbeta and 13 Jbeta primers, the PCR was carried out. Some clones are missing from TCRdb's copy, which holds only in-frame ones; the method was immunoSEQ multiplex PCR. The table has approximately 210,000 clones, around 87% seen once. Comment on this clone: Antigen specificity is unknown. One junction end disagrees with the germline gene, perhaps due to a read error.

Study results and limitations: Under in vitro conditions, a few CMV-associated chains were confirmed as specific for CMV antigens. Generally TCR sequences proved uncommon, though certain public TCRs appeared in numerous donors.

The TCR was taken from a woman younger than 30 in good health and CMV-seronegative. The chain is built from TRBV6-5 and TRBJ2-5; a weak D match, TRBD1 (6 bases). The sequenced material came from PBMCs. The CDR3 DNA is TGTGCCAGCAGTCACTCGAGGGGGGAGACCCAGTACTTC. It yields the protein CASSHSRGETQYF.